The 10 T cell receptor beta chains below come from one sample, sequenced in a study of identical twins. TCRdb re-derived calls from the 5' RACE reads in MiXCR, one entry per CDR3 protein. The sample gives around 300,000 distinct CDR3 sequences, 8% to 9% of which show up once; approximately 2% is in the top ten. These data are also associated with another study on yellow fever vaccine responses in identical twins.

Sequencing was performed on memory (CD45RO+) T cells sorted from blood. These receptor sequences come from a woman between 18 and 29 years old in good health.

This clonotype was observed a handful of times. The chain joins TRBV14 to TRBJ2-5; 11 bases agree with TRBD2. The germline CDR1 and CDR2 sequences are SGHDN and FVKESK. After removal of 1 base from V and 2 bases from J, the junction contained 6 bases not matched to a gene. The CDR3 runs to 17 residues. Here the CDR3 DNA reads TGTGCCAGCAGCCAAGGATCATCTAGCGGGGGGCAAGAGACCCAGTACTTC. It specifies CASSQGSSSGGQETQYF.

This clonotype was observed many times. CDR3: CASSLDPNTEAFF. Written as DNA, the CDR3 is TGTGCCAGCAGTTTAGACCCAAACACTGAAGCTTTCTTT. V and J are TRBV12-3 or TRBV12-4 and TRBJ1-1, with D unresolved. The length of the CDR3 is 13 residues. The V and J ends lost 1 base and 2 bases respectively, with 5 bases between them.

This chain joins TRBV6-5 and TRBJ1-1, with no clear D. The CDR3 consists of 14 residues. V was pared by 6 bases and J by 1 base, with 12 bases between. Germline assignment: CDR1 MNHEY and CDR2 SVGAGI. The CDR3, as DNA: TGTGCCAGCAGATACGACACACCGAACACTGAAGCTTTCTTT. Protein sequence: CASRYDTPNTEAFF.

This chain uses TRBV18 with TRBJ2-2, with D perhaps TRBD2 (6 bases). Between the trimmed V and J ends, which lost 6 bases and 5 bases, there was a span of 19 bases. This CDR3 is built from 16 residues. Germline V gene data show CDR1 as KGHSH and CDR2 as LQKENI. CDR3: CASSDGQGGWTGELFF. The CDR3 DNA sequence: TGTGCCAGCTCGGACGGGCAGGGAGGCTGGACCGGGGAGCTGTTTTTT.

J is TRBJ1-3 and V is TRBV9, with D tentatively TRBD1 (5 bases). V lost 4 bases and J 1 base, leaving 15 bases between the germline ends. Per the germline V gene, CDR1 is SGDLS and CDR2 is YYNGEE. This CDR3 is 16 amino acids long. The CDR3 sequence: CASSPSVGGSGNTIYF. In DNA form, the CDR3 reads TGTGCCAGCAGCCCCTCAGTGGGGGGGTCTGGAAACACCATATATTTT.

This clonotype was recorded many times. The chain combines TRBV12-3 or TRBV12-4 with TRBJ1-1, with D perhaps matching TRBD1 (5 bases). This CDR3 contains 15 residues. Deletions cut 3 bases from V and 1 base from J, with 12 bases between. This CDR3 is CASSFAGRSNTEAFF. For the CDR3, the DNA is TGTGCCAGCAGTTTTGCAGGGCGGTCGAACACTGAAGCTTTCTTT.

This clonotype was detected a few times. V gene TRBV27 combines with J gene TRBJ1-1; tentatively, D is TRBD1 (6 bases). This CDR3 is built from 15 residues. V dropped 5 bases and J dropped 2 bases, with 15 bases sitting between them. Germline V CDR1 and CDR2: MNHEY, SMNVEV (reference sequence). In nucleotides, the CDR3 is TGTGCCAGCAGTCGTCCGGACAGAGGTAACACTGAAGCTTTCTTT. It codes for CASSRPDRGNTEAFF.

This clonotype was picked up a small number of times. This rearrangement joins TRBV11-1 to TRBJ2-3; 10 positions agree with TRBD1. V shed 2 bases and J 1 base; nucleotides not matched to a gene: 15. CDR3 size: 20 residues. CDR1 and CDR2 from the germline V gene are SGHAT and FQDESV (reference sequence). The CDR3 DNA is TGTGCCAGCAGCTTACAGACAGGGGGCGCGGTGCATATCGGCACAGATACGCAGTATTTT. Its translation is CASSLQTGGAVHIGTDTQYF.

Many counts were recorded for this clonotype. The chain links TRBV12-3 or TRBV12-4 to TRBJ2-2, with D possibly TRBD1 on 6 matching bases. Deletions cut 5 bases from V and 5 bases from J, with 12 bases between. The length of the CDR3 is 14 residues. The CDR3 nucleotides are TGTGCCAGCAGTAACAGGGAGTTTACCGGGGAGCTGTTTTTT. Translated, it gives CASSNREFTGELFF.

Many counts were recorded for this clonotype. The gene calls are TRBV12-3 or TRBV12-4 and TRBJ2-3; 10 bases match TRBD2. Unmatched junction bases numbered 4, after V lost 6 bases and J lost 1 base. The CDR3 sequence is 15 residues long. As DNA, the CDR3 is TGTGCCAGCAGAGCCGGGACTAGCGGCACAGATACGCAGTATTTT. Translating it yields CASRAGTSGTDTQYF.